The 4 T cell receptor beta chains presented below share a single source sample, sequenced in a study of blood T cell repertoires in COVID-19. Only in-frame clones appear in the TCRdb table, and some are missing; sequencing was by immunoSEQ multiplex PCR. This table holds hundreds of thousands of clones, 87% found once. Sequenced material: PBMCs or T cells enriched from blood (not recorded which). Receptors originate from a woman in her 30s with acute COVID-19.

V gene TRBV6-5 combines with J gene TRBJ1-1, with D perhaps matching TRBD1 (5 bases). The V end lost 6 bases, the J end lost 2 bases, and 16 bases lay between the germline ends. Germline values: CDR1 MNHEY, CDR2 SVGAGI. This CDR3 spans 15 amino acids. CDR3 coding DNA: TGTGCCAGCAGCTCTCCGGGGGGAACTAACACTGAAGCTTTCTTT. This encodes CASSSPGGTNTEAFF.

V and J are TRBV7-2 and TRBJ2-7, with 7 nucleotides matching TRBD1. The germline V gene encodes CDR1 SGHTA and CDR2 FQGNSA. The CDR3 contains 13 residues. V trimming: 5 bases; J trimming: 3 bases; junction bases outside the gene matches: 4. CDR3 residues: CASSPRTGYEQYF. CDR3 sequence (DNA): TGTGCCAGCAGCCCTAGGACAGGCTACGAGCAGTACTTC.

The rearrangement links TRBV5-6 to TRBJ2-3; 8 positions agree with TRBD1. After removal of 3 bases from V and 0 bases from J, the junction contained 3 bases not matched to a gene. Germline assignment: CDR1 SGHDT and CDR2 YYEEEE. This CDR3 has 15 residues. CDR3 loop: CASSSGQASTDTQYF. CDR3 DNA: TGTGCCAGCAGCTCGGGACAGGCAAGCACAGATACGCAGTATTTT.

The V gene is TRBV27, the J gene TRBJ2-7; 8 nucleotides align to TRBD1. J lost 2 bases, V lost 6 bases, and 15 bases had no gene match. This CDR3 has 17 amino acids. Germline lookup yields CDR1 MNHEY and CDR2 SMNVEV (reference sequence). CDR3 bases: TGTGCCAGCAGCCCATTACCACAGGGGGTCTTTGCCTACGAGCAGTACTTC. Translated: CASSPLPQGVFAYEQYF.